These 30 T cell receptor beta chains were sequenced from one sample in a study of CXCR3-negative and CXCR3-positive naive CD8 T cells. No antigen has been assigned to these receptors. General study findings and limits: TRB CDR3s of CXCR3-positive naive cells were more hydrophobic than those of CXCR3-negative naive cells.

UMI-labeled TRB cDNA libraries were prepared by 5' RACE. Following a re-call of the 5' RACE reads, TCRdb has one entry per CDR3 protein and lacks DNA. With fewer than 3,000 distinct CDR3 sequences in the sample, the ten largest clones hold about 2.2%. The sequencing input was naive CXCR3+ CD8+ T cells from blood. Subset defined: CD45RO-CCR7+CD27+CD95- naive CD8+ T cells expressing CXCR3 (TNR3+). The receptors originated from a human donor in good health. Some clones in this sample may be carry-over from other donors' samples.

This clonotype is called medium-sized (0.01 to 0.1%) based on its frequency. The rearrangement joins TRBV29-1 to TRBJ2-1; the TRBD2 assignment by TCRdb is unverifiable without DNA. This CDR3 has 13 residues. Germline CDR1 and CDR2: SQVTM and ANQGSEA. The chain's CDR3 is CSVEGLADNEQFF.

This clonotype is large by frequency. This sequence joins TRBV27 and TRBJ2-5; checking the TCRdb D call of TRBD1 is not possible without DNA. Germline CDR1 MNHEY, CDR2 SMNVEV (reference sequence). This CDR3 comprises 14 residues. CDR3 region: CASSIGGLKETQYF.

This clonotype is classed as medium-sized by frequency. The chain recombines TRBV20-1 with TRBJ2-1; no DNA is available, so the TRBD1 call from TCRdb remains unchecked. The germline gives CDR1 DFQATT, CDR2 SNEGSKA (reference sequence). There are 14 residues in the CDR3. CDR3 protein: CSARETGSYNEQFF.

Its frequency marks this clonotype as large. The rearrangement uses TRBV10-3 and TRBJ2-1; absent DNA, TCRdb's TRBD2 call cannot be checked. This CDR3 has 13 amino acids. CDR1 and CDR2 from the germline V gene are ENHRY and SYGVKD. This CDR3 is CAISGRARDEQFF.

V usage is TRBV25-1 and J usage is TRBJ2-1; the TRBD2 assignment by TCRdb is unverifiable without DNA. The germline V gene encodes CDR1 MGHDK and CDR2 SYGVNS. This CDR3 comprises 13 residues. CDR3 residues: CASSDGLTNEQFF.

This clonotype is medium-sized by frequency. V is TRBV29-1 and J is TRBJ1-1. Germline V gene lookup returns CDR1 SQVTM and CDR2 ANQGSEA. This CDR3 is built from 12 residues. Here the CDR3 reads CSVSPMNTEAFF.

The chain is built from TRBV7-2 and TRBJ2-7. The CDR3 sequence is 14 residues long. Germline V gene sequence: CDR1 SGHTA, CDR2 FQGNSA. CDR3 residues: CASSLVASTYEQYF.

The chain carries TRBV6-2 or TRBV6-3 and TRBJ2-3; the D call of TRBD2 rests on TCRdb alone, since no DNA is present to check it. Germline V CDR1 and CDR2: MNHEY, SVGEGT. The CDR3 is made up of 16 amino acids. The chain's CDR3 is CASSNREHTRGDTQYF.

This clonotype shows up as large by frequency. The genes are TRBV7-6 and TRBJ2-1. CDR3 length: 12 residues. Germline-derived CDR1 and CDR2 are SGHVS and FNYEAQ. The CDR3 region is CASSLVGNEQFF.

This clonotype is large by frequency. The chain employs TRBV7-3 and TRBJ2-5. The CDR3 runs 14 residues. Germline V gives CDR1 SGHTA, CDR2 FQGTGA. The CDR3 loop is CASSLLGNQETQYF.

The chain couples TRBV29-1 to TRBJ1-2; the TCRdb call, TRBD1, lacks DNA for checking. Germline CDR1 and CDR2: SQVTM and ANQGSEA. This CDR3 spans 12 amino acids. This CDR3 reads CSVDGTGDGYTF. Together with reference TRBV29-1 and TRBJ1-2, the CDR3 gives the full variable domain: SAVISQKPSRDICQRGTSLTIQCQVDSQVTMMFWYRQQPGQSLTLIATANQGSEATYESGFVIDKFPISRPNLTFSTLTVSNMSPEDSSIYLCSVDGTGDGYTFGSGTRLTVV.

This clonotype is labeled medium-sized based on frequency. This CDR3 reads CASSDPGQPKGPEAFF. The V call is TRBV12-3 or TRBV12-4, the J call TRBJ1-1; TCRdb names TRBD1, which stays unverified in the absence of DNA. There are 16 residues in the CDR3.

By frequency, this clonotype registers large. Here the CDR3 reads CASSLGVMNTEAFF. V gene TRBV13 combines with J gene TRBJ1-1. Germline CDR1 reads PRHDT; CDR2 reads FYEKMQ (reference sequence). The CDR3 is made up of 14 amino acids. Using reference TRBV13 and TRBJ1-1 for the parts outside the CDR3, the full variable domain is AAGVIQSPRHLIKEKRETATLKCYPIPRHDTVYWYQQGPGQDPQFLISFYEKMQSDKGSIPDRFSAQQFSDYHSELNMSSLELGDSALYFCASSLGVMNTEAFFGQGTRLTVV.

In terms of frequency, this clonotype is medium-sized. The genes are TRBV2 and TRBJ2-2; there is no DNA to check the TCRdb D call of TRBD1. The CDR3 spans 14 residues. The germline CDR1 and CDR2 sequences are SNHLY and FYNNEI. The CDR3 region is CARKTGEDTGELFF.

Its frequency marks this clonotype as medium-sized. This chain joins TRBV13 and TRBJ1-2; TCRdb's assignment of TRBD1 cannot be checked, as there is no DNA. Germline lookup yields CDR1 PRHDT and CDR2 FYEKMQ (reference sequence). The CDR3 contains 17 residues. CDR3 amino acids: CASSLDSAGGLGYGYTF.

Judged by frequency, this clonotype is medium-sized. The chain combines TRBV29-1 with TRBJ2-1. Germline CDR1 reads SQVTM; CDR2 reads ANQGSEA. CDR3 size: 12 residues. CDR3 residues: CSVLVGYNEQFF.

This clonotype is called medium-sized based on its frequency. The CDR3 loop is CSVIDRYEQYF. The chain joins TRBV29-1 to TRBJ2-7; TCRdb selects TRBD1, and the lack of DNA leaves this call unchecked. Looked up from germline, CDR1 is SQVTM and CDR2 is ANQGSEA. There are 11 residues in the CDR3.

This clonotype shows up as medium-sized (0.01 to 0.1%) by frequency. This sequence joins TRBV20-1 and TRBJ2-7. CDR3 size: 14 residues. Germline-derived CDR1 and CDR2 are DFQATT and SNEGSKA (reference sequence). The CDR3 sequence is CSARTADLPYEQYF.

By frequency, this clonotype registers medium-sized. The chain combines TRBV29-1 with TRBJ2-2; TCRdb reports TRBD1, a call that lacks DNA to check it against. CDR3 length: 14 residues. Per germline, CDR1 SQVTM and CDR2 ANQGSEA. The CDR3 region is CSVTLTGVTGELFF.

V usage is TRBV27 and J usage is TRBJ1-1; the TCRdb D gene call, TRBD1, has no DNA to confirm it. CDR3 length: 14 residues. CDR1 is MNHEY and CDR2 is SMNVEV in the germline V gene (reference sequence). The CDR3 here is CASSRWQGDTEAFF.

By frequency, this clonotype registers medium-sized. This chain joins TRBV28 and TRBJ1-2; the D call of TRBD1 rests on TCRdb alone, since no DNA is present to check it. The CDR3 extends over 16 amino acids. The germline V gene encodes CDR1 MDHEN and CDR2 SYDVKM. CDR3 loop: CASSFTVFGGSGGYTF.

The gene calls are TRBV4-1 and TRBJ1-1; the D call from TCRdb, TRBD1, cannot be confirmed without DNA. CDR3 size: 15 residues. In germline, CDR1 is MGHRA, CDR2 YSYEKL. The CDR3 sequence is CASSDKGAGSTEAFF.

The V and J genes are TRBV27 and TRBJ2-7; TCRdb picks TRBD2, but there is no DNA to check that call. In germline, CDR1 is MNHEY, CDR2 SMNVEV (reference sequence). This CDR3 is 14 amino acids long. This CDR3 reads CASSPGTSGYEQYF.

This chain joins TRBV7-8 and TRBJ2-1; checking the TCRdb D call of TRBD1 is not possible without DNA. Germline CDR1 is SGHVS and CDR2 is FQNEAQ. CDR3 length: 15 residues. This CDR3 is CASSLQGKGWNEQFF. Filled out from reference TRBV7-8 and TRBJ2-1, the complete variable domain reads GAGVSQSPRYKVAKRGQDVALRCDPISGHVSLFWYQQALGQGPEFLTYFQNEAQLDKSGLPSDRFFAERPEGSVSTLKIQRTQQEDSAVYLCASSLQGKGWNEQFFGPGTRLTVL.

This clonotype is identified as medium-sized from frequency. V usage is TRBV29-1 and J usage is TRBJ2-2; there is no DNA to check the TCRdb D call of TRBD1. Germline CDR1 reads SQVTM; CDR2 reads ANQGSEA. This CDR3 has 12 amino acids. The CDR3 reads CSVVDSAGELFF.

The chain carries TRBV12-3 or TRBV12-4 and TRBJ1-1; the D call from TCRdb, TRBD1, cannot be confirmed without DNA. This CDR3 spans 17 amino acids. The CDR3 protein is CASSLRGVTLRWTEAFF.

This clonotype is deemed medium-sized by its frequency. V gene TRBV11-2 combines with J gene TRBJ2-5; TCRdb designates TRBD1, a call that cannot be tested without DNA. Looked up from germline, CDR1 is SGHAT and CDR2 is FQNNGV. The CDR3 is 15 amino acids. The CDR3 is CASSLGTGSQETQYF.

V gene TRBV29-1 combines with J gene TRBJ2-1; TCRdb outputs TRBD2, but without DNA this stays unchecked. The germline gives CDR1 SQVTM, CDR2 ANQGSEA. The CDR3 is made up of 14 amino acids. The CDR3 is CSPYRLAGGNEQFF.

This clonotype ranks as medium-sized in terms of frequency. The V gene is TRBV4-2, the J gene TRBJ2-3; TCRdb reports TRBD1, a call that lacks DNA to check it against. Germline lookup yields CDR1 LGHNA and CDR2 YNFKEQ. The CDR3 sequence is 15 residues long. The CDR3: CASSQARGFTDTQYF.

This clonotype is medium-sized by frequency. The V and J genes are TRBV29-1 and TRBJ2-7; TCRdb outputs TRBD1, but without DNA this stays unchecked. Germline CDR1 SQVTM, CDR2 ANQGSEA. The CDR3 is 11 residues long. The CDR3 loop is CSVWTGLEQYF.